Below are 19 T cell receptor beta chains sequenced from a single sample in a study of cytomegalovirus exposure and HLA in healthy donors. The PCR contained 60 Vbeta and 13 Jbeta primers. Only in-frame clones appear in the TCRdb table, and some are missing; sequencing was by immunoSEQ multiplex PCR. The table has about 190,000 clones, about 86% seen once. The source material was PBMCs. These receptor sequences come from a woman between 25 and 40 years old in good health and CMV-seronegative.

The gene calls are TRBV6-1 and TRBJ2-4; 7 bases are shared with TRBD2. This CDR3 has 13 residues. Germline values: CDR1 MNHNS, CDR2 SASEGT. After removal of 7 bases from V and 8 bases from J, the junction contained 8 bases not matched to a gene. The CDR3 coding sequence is TGTGCCAGCACCTTAAGCGGGGAGGACATTCAGTACTTC. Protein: CASTLSGEDIQYF.

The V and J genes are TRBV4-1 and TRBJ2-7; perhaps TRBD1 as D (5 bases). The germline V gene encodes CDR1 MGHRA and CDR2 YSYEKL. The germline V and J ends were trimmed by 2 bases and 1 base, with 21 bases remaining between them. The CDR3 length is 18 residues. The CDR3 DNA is TGCGCCAGCAGCCAACACGCCCTCTCCGGACATCTTTCCTACGAGCAGTACTTC. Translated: CASSQHALSGHLSYEQYF.

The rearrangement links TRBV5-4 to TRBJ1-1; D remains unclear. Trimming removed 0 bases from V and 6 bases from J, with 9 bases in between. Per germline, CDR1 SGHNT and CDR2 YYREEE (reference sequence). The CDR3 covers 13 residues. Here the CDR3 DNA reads TGTGCCAGCAGCTTGGCTCTAGGCCCTGAAGCTTTCTTT. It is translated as CASSLALGPEAFF.

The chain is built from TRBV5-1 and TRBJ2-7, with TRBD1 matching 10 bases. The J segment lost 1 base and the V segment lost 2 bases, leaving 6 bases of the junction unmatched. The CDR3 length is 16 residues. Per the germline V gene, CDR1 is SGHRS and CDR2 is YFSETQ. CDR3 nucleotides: TGCGCCAGCAGCTTACGACAGGGGGCCACATCCTACGAGCAGTACTTC. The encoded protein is CASSLRQGATSYEQYF.

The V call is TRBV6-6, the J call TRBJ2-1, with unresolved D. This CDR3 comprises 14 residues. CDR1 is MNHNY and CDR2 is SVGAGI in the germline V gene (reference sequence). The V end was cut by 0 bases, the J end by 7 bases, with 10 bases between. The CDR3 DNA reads TGTGCCAGCAGTTACTCTTACTTGAGGAATGAGCAGTTCTTC. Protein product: CASSYSYLRNEQFF.

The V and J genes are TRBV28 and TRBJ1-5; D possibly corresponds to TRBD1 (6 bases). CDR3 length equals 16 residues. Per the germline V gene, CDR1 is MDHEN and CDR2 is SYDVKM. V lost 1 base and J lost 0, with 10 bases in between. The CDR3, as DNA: TGTGCCAGCAGTTTATCCGGGACACTTAGCAATCAGCCCCAGCATTTT. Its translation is CASSLSGTLSNQPQHF.

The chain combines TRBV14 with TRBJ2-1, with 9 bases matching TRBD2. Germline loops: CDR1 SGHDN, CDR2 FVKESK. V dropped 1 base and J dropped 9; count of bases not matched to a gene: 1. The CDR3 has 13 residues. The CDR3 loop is CASSQVAGAEQFF. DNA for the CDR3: TGTGCCAGCAGCCAAGTAGCGGGAGCTGAGCAGTTCTTC.

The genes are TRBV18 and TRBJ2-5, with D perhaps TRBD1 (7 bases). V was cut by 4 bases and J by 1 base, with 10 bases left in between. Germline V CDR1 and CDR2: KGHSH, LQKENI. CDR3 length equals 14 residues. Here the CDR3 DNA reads TGTGCCAGCTCACGCGGGACAGCCCAAGAGACCCAGTACTTC. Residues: CASSRGTAQETQYF.

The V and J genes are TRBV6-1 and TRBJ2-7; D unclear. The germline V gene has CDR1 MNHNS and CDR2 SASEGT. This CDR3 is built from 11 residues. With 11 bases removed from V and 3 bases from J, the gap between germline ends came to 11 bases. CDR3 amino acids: CAAISGYEQYF. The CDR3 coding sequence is TGTGCCGCCATATCCGGCTACGAGCAGTACTTC.

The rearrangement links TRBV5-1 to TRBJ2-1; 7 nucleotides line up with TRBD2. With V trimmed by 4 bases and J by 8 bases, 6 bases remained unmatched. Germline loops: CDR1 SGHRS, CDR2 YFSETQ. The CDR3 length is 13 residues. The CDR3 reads CASSVGGRDEQFF. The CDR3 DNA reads TGCGCCAGCAGCGTCGGGGGGAGAGATGAGCAGTTCTTC.

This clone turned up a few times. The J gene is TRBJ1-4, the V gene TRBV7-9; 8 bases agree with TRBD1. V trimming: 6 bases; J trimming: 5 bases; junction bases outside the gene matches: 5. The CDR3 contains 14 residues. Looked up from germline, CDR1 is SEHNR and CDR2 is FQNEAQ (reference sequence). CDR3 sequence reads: CASSDRGLNEKLFF. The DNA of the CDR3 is TGTGCCAGCAGTGACAGGGGACTCAATGAAAAACTGTTTTTT. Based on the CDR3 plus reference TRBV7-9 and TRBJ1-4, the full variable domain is DTGVSQNPRHKITKRGQNVTFRCDPISEHNRLYWYRQTLGQGPEFLTYFQNEAQLEKSRLLSDRFSAERPKGSFSTLEIQRTEQGDSAMYLCASSDRGLNEKLFFGSGTQLSVL.

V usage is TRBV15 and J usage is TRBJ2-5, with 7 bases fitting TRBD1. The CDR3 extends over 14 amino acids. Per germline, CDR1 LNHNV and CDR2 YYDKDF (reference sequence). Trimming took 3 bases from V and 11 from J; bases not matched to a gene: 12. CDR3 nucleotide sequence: TGTGCCACCAGCAGGGGGACAGTCTTTGGTGAGCAGTACTTC. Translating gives CATSRGTVFGEQYF.

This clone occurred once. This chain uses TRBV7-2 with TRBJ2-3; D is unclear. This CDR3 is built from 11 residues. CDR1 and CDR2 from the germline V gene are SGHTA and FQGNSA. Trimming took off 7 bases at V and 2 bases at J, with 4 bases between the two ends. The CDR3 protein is CASTSTDTQYF. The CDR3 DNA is TGTGCCAGCACCTCCACAGATACGCAGTATTTT. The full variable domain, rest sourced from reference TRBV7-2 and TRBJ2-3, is GAGVSQSPSNKVTEKGKDVELRCDPISGHTALYWYRQSLGQGLEFLIYFQGNSAPDKSGLPSDRFSAERTGGSVSTLTIQRTQQEDSAVYLCASTSTDTQYFGPGTRLTVL.

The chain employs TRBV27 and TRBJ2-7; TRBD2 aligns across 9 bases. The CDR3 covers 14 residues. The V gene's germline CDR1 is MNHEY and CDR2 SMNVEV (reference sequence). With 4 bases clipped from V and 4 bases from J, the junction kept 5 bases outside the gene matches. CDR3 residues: CASSYSGRSYEQYF. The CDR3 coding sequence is TGTGCCAGCAGTTACAGCGGGAGGTCTTACGAGCAGTACTTC.

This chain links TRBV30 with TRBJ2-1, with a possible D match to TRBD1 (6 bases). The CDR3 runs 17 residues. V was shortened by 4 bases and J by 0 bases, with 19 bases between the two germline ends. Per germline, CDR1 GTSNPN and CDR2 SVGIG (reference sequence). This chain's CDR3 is CAWKPNWGPSSYNEQFF. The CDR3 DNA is TGTGCCTGGAAACCGAATTGGGGGCCCAGCTCCTACAATGAGCAGTTCTTC.

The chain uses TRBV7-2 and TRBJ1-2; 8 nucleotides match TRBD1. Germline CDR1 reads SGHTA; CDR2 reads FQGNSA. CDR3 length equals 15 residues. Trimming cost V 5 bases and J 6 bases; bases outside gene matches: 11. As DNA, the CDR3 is TGTGCCAGCAGCCCAATCCGGACAGGGAGGGATGGCTACACCTTC. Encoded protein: CASSPIRTGRDGYTF.

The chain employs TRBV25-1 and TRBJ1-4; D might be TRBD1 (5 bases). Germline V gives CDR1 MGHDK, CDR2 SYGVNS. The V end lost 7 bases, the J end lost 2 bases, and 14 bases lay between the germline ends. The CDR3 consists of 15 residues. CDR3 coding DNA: TGTGCCAGCACCCGGGGGGAGGGGACTAATGAAAAACTGTTTTTT. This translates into CASTRGEGTNEKLFF. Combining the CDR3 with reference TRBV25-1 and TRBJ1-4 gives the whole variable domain EADIYQTPRYLVIGTGKKITLECSQTMGHDKMYWYQQDPGMELHLIHYSYGVNSTEKGDLSSESTVSRIRTEHFPLTLESARPSHTSQYLCASTRGEGTNEKLFFGSGTQLSVL.

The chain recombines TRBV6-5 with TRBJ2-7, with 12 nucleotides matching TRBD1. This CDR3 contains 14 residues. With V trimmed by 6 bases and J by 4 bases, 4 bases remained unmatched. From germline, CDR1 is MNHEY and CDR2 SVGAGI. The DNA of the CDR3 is TGTGCCAGCAGCCGGGACAGGGGGCAATACGAGCAGTACTTC. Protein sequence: CASSRDRGQYEQYF.

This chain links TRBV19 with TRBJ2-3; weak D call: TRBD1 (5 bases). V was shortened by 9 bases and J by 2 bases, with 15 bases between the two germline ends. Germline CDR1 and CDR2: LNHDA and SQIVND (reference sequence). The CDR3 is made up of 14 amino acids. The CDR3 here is CASHTGRHTDTQYF. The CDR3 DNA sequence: TGTGCCAGCCATACAGGACGACACACAGATACGCAGTATTTT.